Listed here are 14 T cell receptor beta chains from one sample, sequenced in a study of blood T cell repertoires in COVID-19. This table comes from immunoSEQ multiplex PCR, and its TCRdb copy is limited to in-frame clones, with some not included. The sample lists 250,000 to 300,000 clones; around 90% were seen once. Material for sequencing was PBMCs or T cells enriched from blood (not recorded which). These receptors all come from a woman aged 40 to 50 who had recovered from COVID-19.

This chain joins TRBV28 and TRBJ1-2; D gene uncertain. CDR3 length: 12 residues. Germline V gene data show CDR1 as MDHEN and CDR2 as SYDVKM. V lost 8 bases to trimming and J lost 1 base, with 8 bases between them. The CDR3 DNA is TGTGCCAGCTCTGCGGGTAACTATGGCTACACCTTC. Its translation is CASSAGNYGYTF.

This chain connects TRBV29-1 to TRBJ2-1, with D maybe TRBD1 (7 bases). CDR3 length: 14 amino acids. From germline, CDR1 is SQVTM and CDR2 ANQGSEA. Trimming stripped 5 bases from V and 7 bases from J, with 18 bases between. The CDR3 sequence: CSVLRDSRGNEQFF. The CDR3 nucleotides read TGCAGCGTTCTCCGGGACAGCCGGGGGAATGAGCAGTTCTTC.

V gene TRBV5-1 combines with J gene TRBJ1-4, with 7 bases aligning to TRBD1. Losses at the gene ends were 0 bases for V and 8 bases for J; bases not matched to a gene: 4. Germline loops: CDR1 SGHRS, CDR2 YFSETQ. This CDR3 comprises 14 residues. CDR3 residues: CASSLERGREKLFF. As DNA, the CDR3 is TGCGCCAGCAGCTTGGAGAGGGGGCGAGAAAAACTGTTTTTT.

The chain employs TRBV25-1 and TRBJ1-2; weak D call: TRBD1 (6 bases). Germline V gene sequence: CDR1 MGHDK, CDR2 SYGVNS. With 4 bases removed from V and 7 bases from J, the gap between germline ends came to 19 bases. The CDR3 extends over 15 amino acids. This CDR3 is CASSADTGRLGGYTF. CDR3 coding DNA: TGTGCCAGCAGTGCTGATACAGGGCGGTTAGGTGGCTACACCTTC.

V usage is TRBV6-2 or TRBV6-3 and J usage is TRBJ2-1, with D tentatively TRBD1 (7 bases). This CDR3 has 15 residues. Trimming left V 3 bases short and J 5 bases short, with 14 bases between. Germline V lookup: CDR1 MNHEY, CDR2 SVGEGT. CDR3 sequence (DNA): TGTGCCAGCAGTTATATCAGGGGGGTCGACAATGAGCAGTTCTTC. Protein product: CASSYIRGVDNEQFF.

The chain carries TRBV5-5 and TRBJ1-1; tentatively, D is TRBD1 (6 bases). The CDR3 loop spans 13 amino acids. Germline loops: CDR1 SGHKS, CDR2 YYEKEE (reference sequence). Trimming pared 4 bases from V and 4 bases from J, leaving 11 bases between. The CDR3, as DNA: TGTGCCAGCAGCCAACAGGGATCCACTGAAGCTTTCTTT. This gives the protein CASSQQGSTEAFF.

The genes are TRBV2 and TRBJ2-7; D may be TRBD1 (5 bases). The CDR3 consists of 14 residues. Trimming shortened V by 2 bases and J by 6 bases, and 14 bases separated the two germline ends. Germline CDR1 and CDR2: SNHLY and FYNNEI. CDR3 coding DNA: TGTGCCAGCAGTGAAATAACAGGAGTTTTCGAGCAGTACTTC. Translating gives CASSEITGVFEQYF.

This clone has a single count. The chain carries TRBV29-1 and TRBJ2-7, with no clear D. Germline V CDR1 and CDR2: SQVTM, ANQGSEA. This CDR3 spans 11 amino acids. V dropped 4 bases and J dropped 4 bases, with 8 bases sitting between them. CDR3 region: CSVGLTYEQYF. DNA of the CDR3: TGCAGCGTTGGGTTGACTTACGAGCAGTACTTC.

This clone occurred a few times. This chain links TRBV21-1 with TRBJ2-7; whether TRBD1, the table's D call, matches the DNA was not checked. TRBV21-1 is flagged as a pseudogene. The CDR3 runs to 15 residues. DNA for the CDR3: TGTGCCAGCAGCAAAGCTTTCCGGACAGGGAACGAGCAGTACTTC. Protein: CASSKAFRTGNEQYF.

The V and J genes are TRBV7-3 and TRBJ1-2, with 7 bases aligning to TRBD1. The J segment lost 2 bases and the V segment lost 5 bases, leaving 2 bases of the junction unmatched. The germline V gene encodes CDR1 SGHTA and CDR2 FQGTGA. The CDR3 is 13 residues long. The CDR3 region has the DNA TGTGCCAGCAGCGGGGGACAGAACTATGGCTACACCTTC. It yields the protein CASSGGQNYGYTF.

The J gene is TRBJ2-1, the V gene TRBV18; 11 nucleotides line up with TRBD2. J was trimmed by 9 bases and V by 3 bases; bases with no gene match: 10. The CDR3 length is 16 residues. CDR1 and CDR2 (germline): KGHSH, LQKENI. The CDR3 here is CASSPPGLAELGEQFF. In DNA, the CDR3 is TGTGCCAGCTCACCGCCGGGACTAGCGGAGTTAGGTGAGCAGTTCTTC.

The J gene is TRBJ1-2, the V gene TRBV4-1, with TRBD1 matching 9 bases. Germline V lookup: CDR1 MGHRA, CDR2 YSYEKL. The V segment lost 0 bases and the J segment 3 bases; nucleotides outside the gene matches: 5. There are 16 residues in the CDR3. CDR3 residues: CASSQDQGTGYYGYTF. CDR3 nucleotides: TGCGCCAGCAGCCAAGATCAAGGGACAGGGTACTATGGCTACACCTTC.

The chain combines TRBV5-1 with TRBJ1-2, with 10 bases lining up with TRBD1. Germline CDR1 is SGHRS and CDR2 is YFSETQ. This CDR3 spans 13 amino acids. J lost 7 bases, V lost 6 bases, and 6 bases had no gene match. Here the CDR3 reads CASTWTGGGGYTF. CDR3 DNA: TGCGCCAGCACTTGGACAGGGGGAGGTGGCTACACCTTC.

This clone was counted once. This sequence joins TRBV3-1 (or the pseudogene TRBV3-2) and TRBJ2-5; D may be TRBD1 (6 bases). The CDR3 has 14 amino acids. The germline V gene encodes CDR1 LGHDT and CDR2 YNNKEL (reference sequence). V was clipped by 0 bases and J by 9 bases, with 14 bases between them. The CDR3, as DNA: TGTGCCAGCAGCCAAGAGGGGGCCCAGGGAGCCCAGTACTTC. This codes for CASSQEGAQGAQYF.